Given below is one T cell receptor beta chain in context. Its target is not known. These data come from a study of T cell responses to AZD1222 COVID-19 vaccine. General study results and limits: Scientists sampled the repertoires only once the peak T cell response had passed. Reportedly, close to half of spike-specific TCRs are directed against unmutated variant regions. Rises in breadth and depth of Spike-specific TCRs came after two AZD1222 doses. Clonal diversity was possibly underestimated, and white British individuals and females predominated among donors.

The germline CDR1 and CDR2 sequences are LNHDA and SQIVND (reference sequence). This CDR3 has 14 residues. V was cut by 3 bases and J by 6 bases, with 11 bases left in between. The assay was immunoSEQ multiplex PCR, and TCRdb's table has in-frame clones only and misses some. The sample holds approximately 77,000 clones, more than 85% seen once. Sample: peripheral blood, taken 28 days after the second AZD1222 dose. The J gene is TRBJ2-2, the V gene TRBV19; D might be TRBD2 (5 bases). The sequence was collected from an adult who received the AZD1222 COVID-19 vaccine. The CDR3 region has the DNA TGTGCCAGTAGTATTTTGGGAGCGGCCGGGGAGCTGTTTTTT. Its protein product is CASSILGAAGELFF.